This TCR beta chain was recovered during a study of TIL therapy for anti-PD-1-resistant metastatic lung cancer. Study summary: Patients then received nivolumab; progressors got lymphodepletion, TIL and IL-2. Points from the study as a whole: Patients were highly selected, enriched for treatment-naive, never-smoker and oncogene-addicted cases.

Comment on this clone: Its antigen is unknown.

CDR3 length: 15 residues. Germline V gene data show CDR1 as MGHDK and CDR2 as SYGVNS. Trimming removed 4 bases at V and 8 bases at J, with 17 bases between. The sample's time point: pre-treatment sample, taken before nivolumab and TIL therapy. The libraries were made with immunoSEQ v3. Sequencing depth was around 2 million read pairs for survey level, about 5-6 million for deep. Profiled with immunoSEQ multiplex PCR; TCRdb holds only in-frame clones, not every one. The table lists 55,000 to 60,000 clones, 73% of them singletons. The gene calls are TRBV25-1 and TRBJ1-4, with no clear D. This clonotype was sampled from a person aged 25 to 85 with non-small cell lung cancer. The sequences come from blood, collected at baseline. The CDR3 DNA reads TGTGCCAGCAGTGTGGGAATTCCCGTGGGGGAAAAACTGTTTTTT. It yields the protein CASSVGIPVGEKLFF.